The clone carrying this TCR beta chain was seen a handful of times. Its cognate antigen is unknown. Germline CDR1 SQVTM, CDR2 ANQGSEA. The CDR3 length is 16 residues. Losses at the gene ends were 4 bases for V and 3 bases for J; bases not matched to a gene: 12. The data belong to a study of glioma-infiltrating T cells. Study-level results: CDR3 overlap between tissue and blood was very small. Non-neoplastic patients had below-expected tissue-blood divergence, while all gliomas exceeded expectation.

Amplification of TCR alpha and beta CDR3 regions from RNA used iRepertoire nested multiplex PCR. Tissue mRNA or PBMC total RNA, about 95-450 ng, went into one-step reverse transcription and amplification. TCRdb passed the multiplex PCR reads through MiXCR, listing each CDR3 protein once. The sample has approximately 190,000 distinct CDR3 sequences, approximately 30% seen once; the top ten hold around 21%. The receptor comes from a human donor with low-grade glioma or glioblastoma, undergoing nonglioma brain surgery, or in good health (not recorded which). The chain couples TRBV29-1 to TRBJ2-3, with 8 bases fitting TRBD1. The specimen was glioma tissue, nonneoplastic brain tissue, or PBMCs (not recorded which). CDR3 protein: CSVAGTGDWGTDTQYF. The CDR3 DNA sequence: TGCAGCGTTGCGGGGACAGGAGATTGGGGTACAGATACGCAGTATTTT.